The 5 T cell receptor beta chains in this list originate from one sample, sequenced in a study of blood T cell repertoires in COVID-19. TCRdb keeps only in-frame clones here, not all; method: immunoSEQ multiplex PCR. The sample yields roughly 65,000 clones, around nine tenths seen once. The sequencing input was peripheral blood. The receptors derive from a woman aged 60 to 75 with acute or convalescent COVID-19.

This rearrangement joins TRBV3-1 (or the pseudogene TRBV3-2) to TRBJ1-5; the D is unclear. CDR3 length: 17 residues. Germline V gives CDR1 LGHDT, CDR2 YNNKEL (reference sequence). Trimming removed 0 bases from V and 3 bases from J, with 15 bases in between. CDR3 region: CASSQDRGFGANQPQHF. As DNA, the CDR3 is TGTGCCAGCAGCCAAGATCGCGGTTTCGGCGCCAATCAGCCCCAGCATTTT.

The chain employs TRBV5-4 and TRBJ2-4; 8 bases map to TRBD1. Germline lookup yields CDR1 SGHNT and CDR2 YYREEE (reference sequence). With V trimmed by 3 bases and J by 3 bases, 5 bases remained unmatched. The CDR3 covers 15 residues. The CDR3 DNA follows: TGTGCCAGCAGCTCACAACAGGGGGACAAAAACATTCAGTACTTC. Encoded protein: CASSSQQGDKNIQYF.

V usage is TRBV27 and J usage is TRBJ1-5; TRBD1 matches 9 bases. V lost 7 bases, J lost 3 bases, and 7 bases stayed unmatched. The CDR3 is 15 residues long. The germline V gene encodes CDR1 MNHEY and CDR2 SMNVEV (reference sequence). CDR3 nucleotide sequence: TGTGCCAGCACATCCGGGACAGGGATCAATCAGCCCCAGCATTTT. It yields the protein CASTSGTGINQPQHF.

This chain uses TRBV5-1 with TRBJ2-5, with D possibly TRBD2 on 5 matching bases. The CDR3 length is 16 residues. V was clipped by 0 bases and J by 2 bases, with 14 bases between them. Germline CDR1 is SGHRS and CDR2 is YFSETQ. CDR3 nucleotides: TGCGCCAGCAGCTTGGCGGAGACGGGATTTCAAGAGACCCAGTACTTC. Amino acid sequence: CASSLAETGFQETQYF.

V gene TRBV6-1 combines with J gene TRBJ1-2; D may be TRBD1 (5 bases). V was cut by 1 base and J by 7 bases, with 16 bases left in between. This CDR3 is 15 amino acids long. Germline V lookup: CDR1 MNHNS, CDR2 SASEGT. CDR3 nucleotide sequence: TGTGCCAGCAGTGAAGTGTTCGTGGGGGGACCTGGCTACACCTTC. Translating gives CASSEVFVGGPGYTF.